The sequence of this TCR beta chain was determined in a study of cytomegalovirus exposure and HLA in healthy donors. It was with 60 Vbeta and 13 Jbeta primers that the PCR ran. Some clones are missing from TCRdb's copy, which holds only in-frame ones; the method was immunoSEQ multiplex PCR. The sample includes 100,000 or so clones, approximately 77% of them seen just once. Study-level findings and limits: Later work showed greater clonal expansion in HLA-associated TCR beta chains than in equally common others. Data from an earlier analysis indicated that most TCR beta V segments were productive either about 90% or about 30% of the time.

About this clone: Antigen unknown.

Germline CDR1 and CDR2: LNHNV and YYDKDF (reference sequence). The CDR3 is 19 amino acids. V trimming: 0 bases; J trimming: 1 base; junction bases outside the gene matches: 13. This clonotype was sampled from a woman between 40 and 50 years old in good health and CMV-seronegative. The chain couples TRBV15 to TRBJ2-5, with 8 nucleotides matching TRBD2. Material for sequencing was PBMCs. The CDR3: CATSRDSYIAGGPQETQYF. In DNA form, the CDR3 reads TGTGCCACCAGCAGAGATAGTTACATCGCGGGGGGCCCCCAAGAGACCCAGTACTTC. The full variable domain, in which reference TRBV15 and TRBJ2-5 provide the parts outside the CDR3, is DAMVIQNPRYQVTQFGKPVTLSCSQTLNHNVMYWYQQKSSQAPKLLFHYYDKDFNNEADTPDNFQSRRPNTSFCFLDIRSPGLGDTAMYLCATSRDSYIAGGPQETQYFGPGTRLLVL.